The 29 T cell receptor beta chains below were found in one sample sequenced in a study of T cell responses to AZD1222 COVID-19 vaccine. Libraries were prepared by immunoSEQ multiplex PCR; TCRdb keeps only in-frame clonotypes and omits some of them. The sample consists of about 140,000 clones, around 93% of them appearing once. Specimen: peripheral blood, collected on day 0 of AZD1222 vaccination. These receptor sequences come from an adult in good health.

The sample holds one count of this clone. J is TRBJ2-5 and V is TRBV2; D is possibly TRBD1 or TRBD2 (5 bases each). The V gene lost 5 bases and the J gene lost 0 bases, with 13 bases spanning the gap. The germline V gene encodes CDR1 SNHLY and CDR2 FYNNEI. The CDR3 sequence is 15 residues long. This CDR3 is CASSTSGGYQETQYF. The CDR3 bases are TGTGCCAGCAGTACCAGTGGGGGATACCAAGAGACCCAGTACTTC.

The chain combines TRBV11-3 with TRBJ2-7; TRBD1 is a possible D gene (5 bases). Germline V gene sequence: CDR1 SGHNT, CDR2 YENEEA. This CDR3 is 14 amino acids long. V lost 5 bases and J 5 bases, leaving 16 bases between the germline ends. This chain's CDR3 is CASSPVAGSHEQYF. CDR3 DNA: TGTGCCAGCAGCCCTGTGGCAGGGTCTCACGAGCAGTACTTC.

V gene TRBV6-2 or TRBV6-3 combines with J gene TRBJ1-1, with D maybe TRBD1 (6 bases). CDR3 length equals 14 residues. Germline V CDR1 and CDR2: MNHEY, SVGEGT. With 2 bases removed from V and 6 bases from J, the gap between germline ends came to 13 bases. Here the CDR3 DNA reads TGTGCCAGCAGTTACCTGTTATGGGGGCCTGAAGCTTTCTTT. Residues: CASSYLLWGPEAFF.

The chain carries TRBV13 and TRBJ2-1, with D maybe TRBD2 (6 bases). The V gene lost 4 bases and the J gene lost 2 bases, with 15 bases spanning the gap. The length of the CDR3 is 16 residues. Per the germline V gene, CDR1 is PRHDT and CDR2 is FYEKMQ (reference sequence). The CDR3 sequence: CASSSSGGPPYNEQFF. The CDR3, as DNA: TGTGCCAGCAGCTCTTCTGGAGGGCCACCCTACAATGAGCAGTTCTTC.

CDR3: CAISEPLGEQYF. The DNA for the CDR3 is TGTGCCATCAGTGAACCACTCGGGGAGCAGTACTTC. V gene TRBV10-3 combines with J gene TRBJ2-7; no definite D call. From germline, CDR1 is ENHRY and CDR2 SYGVKD. The CDR3 covers 12 residues. The V gene lost 3 bases and the J gene lost 7 bases, with 10 bases spanning the gap.

The V and J genes are TRBV6-2 or TRBV6-3 and TRBJ2-2; D is uncertain. CDR1 MNHEY and CDR2 SVGEGT come from the germline V gene. Trimming took off 2 bases at V and 0 bases at J, with 10 bases between the two ends. The length of the CDR3 is 16 residues. The CDR3 sequence is CASSYTAEPNTGELFF. As DNA, the CDR3 is TGTGCCAGCAGTTACACGGCGGAGCCGAACACCGGGGAGCTGTTTTTT.

This clone was detected once. This chain links TRBV4-1 with TRBJ2-7; TRBD1 matches at 10 bases. There are 17 residues in the CDR3. Germline CDR1 MGHRA, CDR2 YSYEKL. Trimming took 1 base from V and 3 from J; bases not matched to a gene: 9. CDR3 DNA: TGCGCCAGCAGCCAAGTTCCGGGACAGGGGTCCCGCTACGAGCAGTACTTC. Encoded protein: CASSQVPGQGSRYEQYF.

The V gene is TRBV7-2, the J gene TRBJ2-3, with 14 bases that match TRBD2. Looked up from germline, CDR1 is SGHTA and CDR2 is FQGNSA. Unmatched junction bases numbered 5, after V lost 8 bases and J lost 4 bases. The CDR3 has 15 amino acids. CDR3 DNA: TGTGCCAGCGGACTAGCGGGGGGTTCGGCAGATACGCAGTATTTT. Residues: CASGLAGGSADTQYF. The full variable domain, in which reference TRBV7-2 and TRBJ2-3 provide the parts outside the CDR3, is GAGVSQSPSNKVTEKGKDVELRCDPISGHTALYWYRQSLGQGLEFLIYFQGNSAPDKSGLPSDRFSAERTGGSVSTLTIQRTQQEDSAVYLCASGLAGGSADTQYFGPGTRLTVL.

The rearrangement uses TRBV11-2 and TRBJ1-1; D possibly corresponds to TRBD1 (5 bases). The length of the CDR3 is 17 residues. Germline CDR1 reads SGHAT; CDR2 reads FQNNGV. V was trimmed by 4 bases and J by 1 base, leaving 19 bases between them. The CDR3: CASSSNRWQGKNTEAFF. Written as DNA, the CDR3 is TGTGCCAGCAGCTCGAACCGGTGGCAGGGCAAGAACACTGAAGCTTTCTTT.

The V gene is TRBV5-1, the J gene TRBJ1-2; D is undetermined. CDR1 is SGHRS and CDR2 is YFSETQ in the germline V gene. The CDR3 sequence is 13 residues long. Between the trimmed V and J ends, which lost 0 bases and 7 bases, there was a span of 10 bases. CDR3 region: CASSLAVAIGYTF. Here the CDR3 DNA reads TGCGCCAGCAGCTTGGCAGTCGCAATTGGCTACACCTTC.

V usage is TRBV10-1 and J usage is TRBJ2-7; the match to TRBD2 covers 10 bases. V shed 6 bases and J 5 bases; nucleotides not matched to a gene: 7. From germline, CDR1 is WNHNN and CDR2 SYGVQD (reference sequence). The CDR3 totals 14 residues. In DNA form, the CDR3 reads TGCGCCAGCAGGGGGTTTAGCGGGGGGAACGAGCAGTACTTC. This sequence encodes CASRGFSGGNEQYF.

The chain links TRBV24-1 to TRBJ2-1; D remains unclear. CDR1 is KGHDR, CDR2 SFDVKD, per germline. CDR3 length equals 13 residues. V lost 1 base and J lost 6, with 6 bases in between. CDR3 in amino acids: CATSDFGGNEQFF. CDR3 nucleotide sequence: TGTGCCACCAGTGATTTCGGCGGCAATGAGCAGTTCTTC.

The chain couples TRBV7-3 to TRBJ2-3, with 7 bases fitting TRBD2. The CDR3 extends over 14 amino acids. Germline CDR1 SGHTA, CDR2 FQGTGA. V lost 6 bases and J lost 3; bases outside the gene matches: 6. The CDR3 loop is CASRIAGETDTQYF. CDR3 DNA: TGTGCCAGCAGAATCGCGGGGGAAACAGATACGCAGTATTTT.

This clone was found once. The chain couples TRBV11-3 to TRBJ1-1; no definite D call. Trimming removed 4 bases from V and 6 bases from J, with 12 bases in between. CDR3 length: 13 amino acids. In germline, CDR1 is SGHNT, CDR2 YENEEA. In DNA, the CDR3 is TGTGCCAGCAGCTCTAGTAGGACCGCTGAAGCTTTCTTT. It specifies CASSSSRTAEAFF.

The table lists this clone with a count of one. The rearrangement joins TRBV6-4 to TRBJ1-5; D is undetermined. The CDR3 loop spans 13 amino acids. Germline loops: CDR1 MRHNA, CDR2 SNTAGT. With 4 bases removed from V and 7 bases from J, the gap between germline ends came to 11 bases. DNA of the CDR3: TGTGCCAGCAGTGTGGGAGAAAGACAGCCCCAGCATTTT. Amino acid sequence: CASSVGERQPQHF.

CDR3 amino acids: CASSPTGGANYGYTF. In DNA form, the CDR3 reads TGTGCCAGCTCACCAACAGGGGGCGCAAACTATGGCTACACCTTC. The genes are TRBV18 and TRBJ1-2; the match to TRBD1 covers 9 bases. V shed 2 bases, J shed 2 bases, and the junction held 3 bases outside the gene matches. The germline V gene has CDR1 KGHSH and CDR2 LQKENI. This CDR3 contains 15 residues. Full variable domain (outside the CDR3, taken from reference TRBV18 and TRBJ1-2): NAGVMQNPRHLVRRRGQEARLRCSPMKGHSHVYWYRQLPEEGLKFMVYLQKENIIDESGMPKERFSAEFPKEGPSILRIQQVVRGDSAAYFCASSPTGGANYGYTFGSGTRLTVV.

V is TRBV11-2 and J is TRBJ1-6; D remains unclear. CDR1 and CDR2 from the germline V gene are SGHAT and FQNNGV. Trimming stripped 1 base from V and 8 bases from J, with 21 bases between. CDR3 length equals 18 residues. CDR3 region: CASSLAGVPLRFDSPLHF. CDR3 sequence (DNA): TGTGCCAGCAGCTTAGCTGGTGTCCCTTTGAGGTTTGATTCACCCCTCCACTTT.

The chain links TRBV19 to TRBJ1-2, with 7 bases identical to TRBD1. CDR1 is LNHDA and CDR2 is SQIVND in the germline V gene (reference sequence). V lost 3 bases and J lost 6; bases outside the gene matches: 1. CDR3 size: 12 residues. As DNA, the CDR3 is TGTGCCAGTAGTATGACAGGGAATGGCTACACCTTC. Amino acid sequence: CASSMTGNGYTF.

Only one count was recorded for this clone. This rearrangement joins TRBV27 to TRBJ2-7; 7 bases align to TRBD1. Trimming at V came to 5 bases and at J to 4 bases, leaving 8 bases not matched to a gene. Germline V gene sequence: CDR1 MNHEY, CDR2 SMNVEV (reference sequence). The CDR3 totals 14 residues. The CDR3 loop reads CASSPRTGWYEQYF. The CDR3 DNA sequence: TGTGCCAGCAGTCCCAGGACAGGATGGTACGAGCAGTACTTC.

This rearrangement joins TRBV6-5 to TRBJ1-3; weak D call: TRBD1 (6 bases). The germline V gene has CDR1 MNHEY and CDR2 SVGAGI. The V end lost 5 bases, the J end lost 2 bases, and 13 bases lay between the germline ends. The CDR3 spans 15 residues. The DNA for the CDR3 is TGTGCCAGCAGTCCAGACAGGTTTCCTGGAAACACCATATATTTT. Amino acids: CASSPDRFPGNTIYF.

V usage is TRBV30 and J usage is TRBJ1-1; D not certain. V shed 0 bases and J shed 6 bases, with 11 bases lying between them. This CDR3 spans 13 amino acids. Germline CDR1 and CDR2: GTSNPN and SVGIG (reference sequence). The CDR3 region has the DNA TGTGCCTGGAGTGTAAAGGCGATAGCTGAAGCTTTCTTT. Translation: CAWSVKAIAEAFF.

The CDR3 spells CASKESHSLLAGYTF. The DNA for the CDR3 is TGTGCCAGTAAGGAGAGTCACAGTCTATTAGCTGGCTACACCTTC. V usage is TRBV19 and J usage is TRBJ1-2; D is undetermined. Looked up from germline, CDR1 is LNHDA and CDR2 is SQIVND (reference sequence). The CDR3 totals 15 residues. V was clipped by 7 bases and J by 7 bases, with 22 bases between them.

This chain links TRBV5-6 with TRBJ1-2; D may be TRBD1 (6 bases). Germline V lookup: CDR1 SGHDT, CDR2 YYEEEE. The CDR3 loop spans 12 amino acids. V dropped 4 bases and J dropped 5 bases, with 9 bases sitting between them. The CDR3 protein is CASSTGQYGYTF. The CDR3 nucleotides are TGTGCCAGCAGCACTGGACAGTATGGCTACACCTTC.

The chain has TRBV2 and TRBJ2-2; D uncertain. Germline CDR1 SNHLY, CDR2 FYNNEI. The CDR3 contains 12 residues. V was pared by 5 bases and J by 3 bases, with 4 bases between. This chain's CDR3 is CASSRDTGELFF. DNA of the CDR3: TGTGCCAGCAGTAGGGACACCGGGGAGCTGTTTTTT.

The chain joins TRBV14 to TRBJ1-1; 10 bases are shared with TRBD1. J was trimmed by 3 bases and V by 5 bases; bases with no gene match: 6. Germline V lookup: CDR1 SGHDN, CDR2 FVKESK. The CDR3 spans 15 residues. CDR3 residues: CASSIFGTGDTEAFF. CDR3 bases: TGTGCCAGCAGCATATTCGGGACAGGGGACACTGAAGCTTTCTTT. Complete variable domain (other parts from reference TRBV14 and TRBJ1-1): EAGVTQFPSHSVIEKGQTVTLRCDPISGHDNLYWYRRVMGKEIKFLLHFVKESKQDESGMPNNRFLAERTGGTYSTLKVQPAELEDSGVYFCASSIFGTGDTEAFFGQGTRLTVV.

The V gene is TRBV7-2, the J gene TRBJ2-1; no clear D gene. V was trimmed by 1 base and J by 9 bases, leaving 4 bases between them. Germline CDR1 SGHTA, CDR2 FQGNSA. The CDR3 spans 11 residues. The CDR3 bases are TGTGCCAGCAGCTTAGTGAGTGAGCAGTTCTTC. Its protein is CASSLVSEQFF. The entire variable domain, with the rest obtained from reference TRBV7-2 and TRBJ2-1, is as follows: GAGVSQSPSNKVTEKGKDVELRCDPISGHTALYWYRQSLGQGLEFLIYFQGNSAPDKSGLPSDRFSAERTGGSVSTLTIQRTQQEDSAVYLCASSLVSEQFFGPGTRLTVL.

This rearrangement joins TRBV3-1 (or the pseudogene TRBV3-2) to TRBJ2-7; D gene ambiguous. CDR3 size: 11 residues. V was cut by 3 bases and J by 3 bases, with 3 bases left in between. Per germline, CDR1 LGHDT and CDR2 YNNKEL (reference sequence). The CDR3 reads CASSQSYEQYF. Written as DNA, the CDR3 is TGTGCCAGCAGCCAGAGCTACGAGCAGTACTTC.

This rearrangement joins TRBV6-1 to TRBJ2-7, with a weak D call TRBD2 (6 bases). This CDR3 has 14 residues. CDR1 and CDR2 (germline): MNHNS, SASEGT. V was pared by 3 bases and J by 3 bases, with 12 bases between. CDR3 sequence (DNA): TGTGCCAGCAGTGAGAGAAGGGGAGGCTACGAGCAGTACTTC. Translating gives CASSERRGGYEQYF.

This clone was seen only once. The chain joins TRBV9 to TRBJ2-2; TRBD2 might be the D (6 bases). Trimming cost V 0 bases and J 6 bases, with 9 bases left between them. Germline CDR1 SGDLS, CDR2 YYNGEE. The CDR3 runs to 14 residues. The CDR3 spells CASSVGQRAGELFF. For the CDR3, the DNA is TGTGCCAGCAGCGTAGGTCAGCGGGCCGGGGAGCTGTTTTTT.